These 14 T cell receptor beta chains originate from one sample sequenced in a study of Graves' ophthalmopathy and Graves' hyperthyroidism. RNA transcripts served as template for amplifying TCR beta CDR3 sequences. HTBI primers were used in a first-round RT-PCR, which preceded a second-round multiplex PCR. TCRdb reanalysed the multiplex PCR reads using MiXCR and keeps one entry per CDR3 protein. The repertoire holds over 200,000 distinct CDR3 sequences, with about 32% as singletons. Sequencing used peripheral blood. The source of these receptors is a middle-aged man with Graves' ophthalmopathy.

Many counts were recorded for this clonotype. The chain couples TRBV7-2 to TRBJ2-7; maybe TRBD2 (6 bases). CDR3 length: 18 residues. Germline lookup yields CDR1 SGHTA and CDR2 FQGNSA. Trimming removed 5 bases at V and 4 bases at J, with 27 bases between. Here the CDR3 DNA reads TGTGCCAGCAGCGCACACTGGTTGTCGGGGGACGGACCGTACGAGCAGTACTTC. Residues: CASSAHWLSGDGPYEQYF.

This clonotype came up many times. The chain has TRBV10-1 and TRBJ2-5; D possibly corresponds to TRBD1 (6 bases). This CDR3 has 15 residues. Germline V gene data show CDR1 as WNHNN and CDR2 as SYGVQD (reference sequence). V was cut by 0 bases and J by 1 base, with 9 bases left in between. The CDR3 protein is CASSESAGAQETQYF. The CDR3 bases are TGCGCCAGCAGTGAGTCGGCAGGGGCCCAAGAGACCCAGTACTTC.

The J gene is TRBJ1-1, the V gene TRBV28; possible D gene TRBD1, 5 bases. Germline CDR1 and CDR2: MDHEN and SYDVKM. V lost 6 bases and J 3 bases, leaving 14 bases between the germline ends. CDR3 size: 14 residues. CDR3 amino acids: CASSPGTADTEAFF. The CDR3, as DNA: TGTGCCAGCAGCCCCGGGACTGCGGACACTGAAGCTTTCTTT.

This clonotype was counted once. Here the CDR3 omits its conserved ending phenylalanine or tryptophan, so a read error is the likely source. CDR3: CATSDGQSYEQYL. CDR3 nucleotides: TGTGCCACCAGTGACGGACAATCCTACGAGCAGTACCTC. The chain carries TRBV24-1 and TRBJ2-7; maybe TRBD1 (5 bases). The ends were cut back, 4 bases at V and 1 base at J, with 7 bases in the middle. CDR1 is KGHDR and CDR2 is SFDVKD in the germline V gene. The length of the CDR3 is 13 residues.

This clonotype was counted ten times or more. The chain joins TRBV20-1 to TRBJ2-7; 9 bases match TRBD2. J was trimmed by 5 bases and V by 3 bases; bases with no gene match: 5. CDR1 and CDR2 (germline): DFQATT, SNEGSKA (reference sequence). The CDR3 is 13 amino acids. The CDR3, as DNA: TGCAGTGCTAGGTCTGGGACTAGCAACGAGCAGTACTTC. Protein sequence: CSARSGTSNEQYF.

The chain joins TRBV2 to TRBJ2-5; 9 bases fit TRBD1. Germline lookup yields CDR1 SNHLY and CDR2 FYNNEI. The CDR3 extends over 15 amino acids. Germline trimming cut 8 bases from V and 5 bases from J; bases unmatched to any gene: 12. The chain's CDR3 is CASPSDRGLRETQYF. The CDR3 coding sequence is TGTGCCAGCCCGTCGGACAGGGGTTTGAGGGAGACCCAGTACTTC.

This clonotype was found a few times. The chain employs TRBV30 and TRBJ1-1; no reliable D call. This CDR3 spans 13 amino acids. V was shortened by 2 bases and J by 0 bases, with 7 bases between the two germline ends. Germline V gene sequence: CDR1 GTSNPN, CDR2 SVGIG (reference sequence). The CDR3 protein is CAWSRKMNTEAFF. The DNA for the CDR3 is TGTGCCTGGAGTAGAAAAATGAACACTGAAGCTTTCTTT. Full variable domain (outside the CDR3, taken from reference TRBV30 and TRBJ1-1): SQTIHQWPATLVQPVGSPLSLECTVEGTSNPNLYWYRQAAGRGLQLLFYSVGIGQISSEVPQNLSASRPQDRQFILSSKKLLLSDSGFYLCAWSRKMNTEAFFGQGTRLTVV.

This clonotype was counted ten times or more. The chain carries TRBV28 and TRBJ2-5; 8 bases match TRBD2. The J segment lost 5 bases and the V segment lost 3 bases, leaving 2 bases of the junction unmatched. Germline CDR1 is MDHEN and CDR2 is SYDVKM. The CDR3 spans 13 residues. CDR3 DNA: TGTGCCAGCAGTTTCCGGGAGGGGGAGACCCAGTACTTC. It encodes CASSFREGETQYF.

This clonotype was seen at least ten times. The chain is built from TRBV28 and TRBJ1-5; 8 bases match TRBD1. The CDR3 consists of 15 residues. Germline V gene lookup returns CDR1 MDHEN and CDR2 SYDVKM. V trimming: 6 bases; J trimming: 2 bases; junction bases outside the gene matches: 6. CDR3 DNA: TGTGCCAGCAGAAGACAGGGGTATGGCAATCAGCCCCAGCATTTT. The encoded protein is CASRRQGYGNQPQHF.

In this sample, this clonotype turned up many times. The chain carries TRBV6-5 and TRBJ2-5; no firm D call. V was shortened by 4 bases and J by 2 bases, with 14 bases between the two germline ends. The CDR3 contains 15 residues. Germline CDR1 is MNHEY and CDR2 is SVGAGI. CDR3 in amino acids: CASSWPAQAQETQYF. The CDR3 DNA reads TGTGCCAGCAGTTGGCCGGCACAAGCTCAAGAGACCCAGTACTTC.

A few counts support this clonotype. A much larger clone is a single base away; this may be a read error. This chain links TRBV13 with TRBJ2-7; D might be TRBD2 (5 bases). Germline CDR1 and CDR2: PRHDT and FYEKMQ (reference sequence). CDR3 length: 14 amino acids. The V gene lost 0 bases and the J gene lost 3 bases, with 9 bases spanning the gap. CDR3 loop: CASSLGLVVYEQYF. In DNA form, the CDR3 reads TGTGCCAGCAGCTTAGGACTAGTGGTCTACGAGCAGTACTTC. The full variable domain, its missing parts supplied by reference TRBV13 and TRBJ2-7, is AAGVIQSPRHLIKEKRETATLKCYPIPRHDTVYWYQQGPGQDPQFLISFYEKMQSDKGSIPDRFSAQQFSDYHSELNMSSLELGDSALYFCASSLGLVVYEQYFGPGTRLTVT.

The CDR3 DNA follows: TGTGCCAGCAGTTTAATGGCAGGGCGTCAGGAGACCCAGTACTTC. It encodes CASSLMAGRQETQYF. V usage is TRBV12-3 or TRBV12-4 and J usage is TRBJ2-5; possibly TRBD1 for D (5 bases). This CDR3 contains 15 residues. Trimming took off 2 bases at V and 5 bases at J, with 15 bases between the two ends.

This clonotype was seen at least ten times. The chain uses TRBV28 and TRBJ1-1; unclear D gene. This CDR3 is 14 amino acids long. Germline CDR1 is MDHEN and CDR2 is SYDVKM. The V end lost 2 bases, the J end lost 6 bases, and 13 bases lay between the germline ends. The DNA of the CDR3 is TGTGCCAGCAGTTTAACCTCACGAACCGCTGAAGCTTTCTTT. Translated, it gives CASSLTSRTAEAFF. Full variable domain (remainder filled in from reference TRBV28 and TRBJ1-1): DVKVTQSSRYLVKRTGEKVFLECVQDMDHENMFWYRQDPGLGLRLIYFSYDVKMKEKGDIPEGYSVSREKKERFSLILESASTNQTSMYLCASSLTSRTAEAFFGQGTRLTVV.

V usage is TRBV13 and J usage is TRBJ2-7, with 11 bases fitting TRBD2. V shed 5 bases and J 3 bases; nucleotides not matched to a gene: 6. CDR1 is PRHDT and CDR2 is FYEKMQ in the germline V gene (reference sequence). This CDR3 contains 15 residues. DNA for the CDR3: TGTGCCAGCAGCCTTGCCACTAGCGGGAGCTACGAGCAGTACTTC. Its protein is CASSLATSGSYEQYF.